This passage covers 19 T cell receptor beta chains from one sample sequenced in a study of human T cells and chemical hapten exposure. From the 5' RACE reads, TCRdb called clonotypes with MiXCR, one entry per CDR3 protein. The table has 110,000 or so distinct CDR3 sequences, roughly a fifth seen once. The study extracted total RNA from unfractionated whole blood. The source of these receptors is a human donor in good health.

The V and J genes are TRBV30 and TRBJ1-4; no definite D call. The CDR3 totals 14 residues. Deletions cut 5 bases from V and 1 base from J, with 11 bases between. CDR1 and CDR2 (germline): GTSNPN, SVGIG (reference sequence). DNA of the CDR3: TGTGCCTGGGGAAGACGGCTAACTAATGAAAAACTGTTTTTT. It yields the protein CAWGRRLTNEKLFF. Full variable domain (remainder filled in from reference TRBV30 and TRBJ1-4): SQTIHQWPATLVQPVGSPLSLECTVEGTSNPNLYWYRQAAGRGLQLLFYSVGIGQISSEVPQNLSASRPQDRQFILSSKKLLLSDSGFYLCAWGRRLTNEKLFFGSGTQLSVL.

This clonotype was seen a handful of times. The V and J genes are TRBV19 and TRBJ1-2, with unresolved D. V was trimmed by 6 bases and J by 1 base, leaving 21 bases between them. This CDR3 contains 17 residues. Germline V gene data show CDR1 as LNHDA and CDR2 as SQIVND (reference sequence). In DNA form, the CDR3 reads TGTGCCAGTAGCAAGTATAGCCCCGGGGAAGTTAACTATGGCTACACCTTC. Protein: CASSKYSPGEVNYGYTF. Variable domain in full (rest from reference TRBV19 and TRBJ1-2): DGGITQSPKYLFRKEGQNVTLSCEQNLNHDAMYWYRQDPGQGLRLIYYSQIVNDFQKGDIAEGYSVSREKKESFPLTVTSAQKNPTAFYLCASSKYSPGEVNYGYTFGSGTRLTVV.

The chain recombines TRBV28 with TRBJ1-2; the match to TRBD1 covers 9 bases. This CDR3 spans 16 amino acids. J gave up 5 bases and V 4 bases, and 11 bases lay outside the gene matches. CDR1 and CDR2 from the germline V gene are MDHEN and SYDVKM. The chain's CDR3 is CASSSNRDRDPYGYTF. CDR3 nucleotides: TGTGCCAGCAGTTCAAACCGGGACAGGGATCCTTATGGCTACACCTTC.

The chain recombines TRBV20-1 with TRBJ2-2, with 8 bases aligning to TRBD2. J gave up 3 bases and V 1 base, and 13 bases lay outside the gene matches. The CDR3 totals 18 residues. Germline lookup yields CDR1 DFQATT and CDR2 SNEGSKA (reference sequence). The CDR3, as DNA: TGCAGTGCTAGAGGCTTAACAAGCGGGAGTGGGGACACCGGGGAGCTGTTTTTT. It codes for CSARGLTSGSGDTGELFF.

V gene TRBV12-3 or TRBV12-4 combines with J gene TRBJ2-7; a weak D match, TRBD2 (6 bases). V was shortened by 8 bases and J by 5 bases, with 19 bases between the two germline ends. The CDR3 extends over 14 amino acids. CDR3 in DNA: TGTGCCAGCGCCCGTTGGGGGGAAGGCGACGAGCAGTACTTC. The encoded protein is CASARWGEGDEQYF.

J is TRBJ2-7 and V is TRBV11-2; TRBD1 might be the D (6 bases). CDR3 length: 15 residues. Germline V lookup: CDR1 SGHAT, CDR2 FQNNGV. The germline V and J ends were trimmed by 1 base and 2 bases, with 12 bases remaining between them. CDR3 in amino acids: CASSLGVTGTYEQYF. DNA of the CDR3: TGTGCCAGCAGCTTAGGGGTGACAGGTACCTACGAGCAGTACTTC.

The chain is built from TRBV9 and TRBJ1-6; D gene uncertain. The germline V and J ends were trimmed by 3 bases and 4 bases, with 5 bases remaining between them. The CDR3 runs to 13 residues. The germline CDR1 and CDR2 sequences are SGDLS and YYNGEE. DNA of the CDR3: TGTGCCAGCAGCGAGGTTTATAATTCACCCCTCCACTTT. It yields the protein CASSEVYNSPLHF.

This clonotype showed up just a few times. The J gene is TRBJ1-1, the V gene TRBV7-3; possible D gene TRBD1, 5 bases. The CDR3 runs 14 residues. Trimming took off 4 bases at V and 7 bases at J, with 16 bases between the two ends. From germline, CDR1 is SGHTA and CDR2 FQGTGA. Here the CDR3 DNA reads TGTGCCAGCAGCTCCTCAGCGGGACTGAATGAAGCTTTCTTT. As protein: CASSSSAGLNEAFF.

The chain recombines TRBV27 with TRBJ1-2; no firm D call. The CDR3 is 14 residues long. V gave up 7 bases and J gave up 4 bases, with 16 bases separating them. CDR1 and CDR2 (germline): MNHEY, SMNVEV (reference sequence). CDR3 in DNA: TGTGCCAGCAAGAGAGCGTCAGCAATCTATGGCTACACCTTC. It specifies CASKRASAIYGYTF.

In this sample, this clonotype turned up a few times. This sequence joins TRBV11-2 and TRBJ2-3; D not certain. V was pared by 1 base and J by 6 bases, with 11 bases between. The CDR3 length is 14 residues. Per the germline V gene, CDR1 is SGHAT and CDR2 is FQNNGV. The CDR3 DNA is TGTGCCAGCAGCTTAGGTGGCATCACTGATACGCAGTATTTT. Protein sequence: CASSLGGITDTQYF.

As to this clonotype: The germline gene is not matched at one end of the junction; a read error may be the cause. The chain uses TRBV6-4 and TRBJ1-2; 8 bases agree with TRBD1. CDR3 size: 15 residues. CDR1 MRHNA and CDR2 SNTAGT come from the germline V gene. Written as DNA, the CDR3 is TGTGCCAGCAATGACCCCGACAGGGGAGTTTATGGCTACACCTTC. Translation gives CASNDPDRGVYGYTF.

This clonotype appeared a few times. The chain uses TRBV28 and TRBJ2-7, with unresolved D. The CDR3 consists of 13 residues. CDR1 and CDR2 (germline): MDHEN, SYDVKM. V lost 5 bases to trimming and J lost 2 bases, with 10 bases between them. CDR3 residues: CASSPPTTYEQYF. The CDR3 bases are TGTGCCAGCAGTCCCCCCACCACCTACGAGCAGTACTTC.

This clonotype occurred a few times. J is TRBJ1-1 and V is TRBV3-1, with 10 bases identical to TRBD1. The CDR3 covers 16 residues. J gave up 6 bases and V 4 bases, and 11 bases lay outside the gene matches. The germline V gene has CDR1 LGHDT and CDR2 YNNKEL (reference sequence). The CDR3 nucleotides read TGTGCCAGCAGCCCCACCGGGGGACAGGGGATCTCTGAAGCTTTCTTT. This encodes CASSPTGGQGISEAFF.

This clonotype was counted many times. This chain connects TRBV20-1 to TRBJ2-7; 12 nucleotides match TRBD1. The J segment lost 6 bases and the V segment lost 5 bases, leaving 5 bases of the junction unmatched. This CDR3 region has 13 residues. Germline V gene lookup returns CDR1 DFQATT and CDR2 SNEGSKA (reference sequence). CDR3 DNA: TGCAGTGCTTGGGACAGGGGGCGGCCCGAGCAGTACTTC. As protein: CSAWDRGRPEQYF.

This clonotype showed up many times. This chain links TRBV5-1 with TRBJ1-1, with 9 bases identical to TRBD1. Germline V lookup: CDR1 SGHRS, CDR2 YFSETQ. Trimming removed 3 bases from V and 8 bases from J; junction bases left unmatched: 5. The CDR3 is 13 amino acids. This CDR3 is CASSWDGTGEAFF. CDR3 in DNA: TGCGCCAGCAGCTGGGACGGGACAGGGGAAGCTTTCTTT.

The chain is built from TRBV12-1 and TRBJ1-6; the table calls TRBD1, which could not be checked here. TRBV12-1 is shown as a pseudogene. The CDR3 is 16 residues long. The CDR3 spells CASSFLEGQINSPLHF. DNA of the CDR3: TGTGCCAGCAGCTTTCTTGAGGGACAGATTAATTCACCCCTCCACTTT.

The V and J genes are TRBV3-1 and TRBJ1-5, with 8 bases identical to TRBD1. Germline CDR1 and CDR2: LGHDT and YNNKEL (reference sequence). V trimming: 3 bases; J trimming: 3 bases; junction bases outside the gene matches: 4. The CDR3 totals 15 residues. CDR3 in amino acids: CASSQAGGYNQPQHF. The CDR3 coding sequence is TGTGCCAGCAGCCAGGCAGGGGGCTACAATCAGCCCCAGCATTTT.

This clonotype has only a few counts. The genes are TRBV12-5 and TRBJ2-2; 9 bases are shared with TRBD1. Per germline, CDR1 LGHNT and CDR2 FRNRAP. Trimming took 4 bases from V and 4 from J; bases not matched to a gene: 7. The length of the CDR3 is 16 residues. CDR3: CASGSSRQGGTGELFF. In nucleotides, the CDR3 is TGTGCTAGTGGTTCTTCGCGACAGGGGGGCACCGGGGAGCTGTTTTTT. Full variable domain (missing parts from reference TRBV12-5 and TRBJ2-2): DARVTQTPRHKVTEMGQEVTMRCQPILGHNTVFWYRQTMMQGLELLAYFRNRAPLDDSGMPKDRFSAEMPDATLATLKIQPSEPRDSAVYFCASGSSRQGGTGELFFGEGSRLTVL.

V and J are TRBV21-1 and TRBJ2-1; TRBD2, the table's D call, lacks a check against the DNA. TRBV21-1 is shown as a pseudogene. The CDR3 has 12 amino acids. CDR3 region: CASSNLAGEEFF. DNA for the CDR3: TGTGCCAGCAGCAACTTAGCGGGAGAGGAGTTCTTC.